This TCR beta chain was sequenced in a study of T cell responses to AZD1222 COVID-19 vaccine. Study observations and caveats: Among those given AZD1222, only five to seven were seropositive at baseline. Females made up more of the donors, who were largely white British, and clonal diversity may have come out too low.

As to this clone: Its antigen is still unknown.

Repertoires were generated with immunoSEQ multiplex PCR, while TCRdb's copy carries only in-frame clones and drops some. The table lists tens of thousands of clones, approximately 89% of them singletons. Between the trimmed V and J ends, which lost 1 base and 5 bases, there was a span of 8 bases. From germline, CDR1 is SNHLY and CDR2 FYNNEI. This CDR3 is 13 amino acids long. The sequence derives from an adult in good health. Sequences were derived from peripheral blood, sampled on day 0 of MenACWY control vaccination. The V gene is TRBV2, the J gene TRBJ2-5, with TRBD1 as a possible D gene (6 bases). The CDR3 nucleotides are TGTGCCAGCAGTGAAGATACAGGGGAGACCCAGTACTTC. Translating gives CASSEDTGETQYF.